This T cell receptor (beta chain) was found in a study of T cells in women clearing cervical HPV infection. Repertoires were generated with immunoSEQ multiplex PCR, while TCRdb's copy carries only in-frame clones and drops some. The listing contains over 45,000 clones. The sample was blood buffy coat. This clonotype was sampled from a woman aged 18-70 years with a cervical HPV16 infection that either progressed to CIN3+ or cleared (not recorded which).

The covered CDR3 bases are TGCGCCAGCAGCCCCGGGACAGGGGGAGGGTTCTACGAG. Its protein is CASSPGTGGGFYE. The whole CDR3 sequence is CASSPGTGGGFYEQYF. The J gene is TRBJ2-7, the V gene TRBV5-1, with 11 positions matching TRBD1. The CDR3 end falls 3 residues outside the read, so it is completed with the germline J gene. The CDR3 is made up of 16 amino acids. Germline lookup yields CDR1 SGHRS and CDR2 YFSETQ. V lost 4 bases, J lost 3 bases, and 9 bases stayed unmatched.